This T cell receptor (beta chain) was sequenced in a study of glioma-infiltrating T cells (dated by TCRdb to the mid-2010s). Study-wide context: TCR alpha- and beta-chain repertoires were sequenced from glioma tissue, non-neoplastic brain tissue and matched peripheral blood mononuclear cells. To measure divergence between tissue and blood T-cell populations, each tissue-infiltrating repertoire was compared with the peripheral blood repertoire of the same patient. The paired cohort comprised three low-grade glioma patients, eight primary glioblastoma patients and three non-glioma patients contributing non-neoplastic brain tissue.

As for this clonotype: It has no known antigen specificity. No base quality information exists; no much larger clone differs at one position.

The iRepertoire nested amplicon-rescue multiplex PCR (arm-PCR) platform was used to amplify TCR alpha and beta CDR3 regions from RNA. The input for one-step reverse transcription and amplification was roughly 100-450 ng of either tissue mRNA or PBMC total RNA. Following bead purification, Illumina adapters were added by a secondary multiplex PCR, and the libraries were gel-purified between 200 and 400 bp. Libraries carried internal 6-nucleotide barcodes used for demultiplexing. Sequencing of the libraries was done on an Illumina MiSeq using 2x220 or 2x250 nucleotide paired-end reads. As for the original processing: Paired reads were merged using FLASH 1.2.11 and aligned with BWA-MEM to the GRCh37 human genome, and TRA and TRB reads were then extracted. An IMGT-derived reference of cassette sequences and CDR3 motifs, with pseudogenes included, was used for V and J assignment. Reads were translated in three frames, and productive CDR3s were defined by a C…FGXG motif without stop codons. Unique combinations of V-J cassette pair and CDR3 amino acid sequence were defined as clonotypes. Hamming distance filtering was applied to reads, with thresholds set by the sequence error rate of each sample in mapped regions. TCRdb passed the public sequencing reads through fastp at Q25 and MiXCR, retaining productive beta sequences. CDR3 protein duplicates are merged, each entry listing the most common genes and DNA. Clone size and V and J calls follow TCRdb, not the original study. The sample table lists some 99,000 distinct CDR3 sequences, about 25% of them with a count of one. The ten biggest clones cover approximately 35% of the sample.

General findings and caveats noted by the study authors: Very few CDR3 sequences were shared between tissue and blood, attributed to high CDR3 diversity and limited sampling. VJ-independent divergence between tissue and blood was below expectation in non-neoplastic patients but above expectation in all gliomas, especially low-grade gliomas. Group comparisons were based on small numbers of patients: three non-neoplastic, three low-grade glioma and several glioblastoma patients.

This TCR derives from a human donor with low-grade glioma or glioblastoma, undergoing nonglioma brain surgery, or in good health (not recorded which). The sequenced sample was glioma tissue, nonneoplastic brain tissue, or PBMCs (not recorded which).

The DNA reads as follows: TGTGCCAGCAGCCGAATCGGGGACCCTAATGAAAAACTGTTTTTT. It specifies CASSRIGDPNEKLFF. The sequence joins TRBV3-1 to TRBJ1-4, with TRBD1 perhaps the D gene, on 5 matching bases. CDR1 and CDR2 (LGHDT, YNNKEL) derive from the germline V gene (reference sequence). The CDR3, from cysteine to phenylalanine, totals 15 residues. This entry keeps only the CDR3 DNA: 45 bases, framed from base 1. The germline ends are 12 bases apart after V is trimmed by 4 bases and J by 3 bases.